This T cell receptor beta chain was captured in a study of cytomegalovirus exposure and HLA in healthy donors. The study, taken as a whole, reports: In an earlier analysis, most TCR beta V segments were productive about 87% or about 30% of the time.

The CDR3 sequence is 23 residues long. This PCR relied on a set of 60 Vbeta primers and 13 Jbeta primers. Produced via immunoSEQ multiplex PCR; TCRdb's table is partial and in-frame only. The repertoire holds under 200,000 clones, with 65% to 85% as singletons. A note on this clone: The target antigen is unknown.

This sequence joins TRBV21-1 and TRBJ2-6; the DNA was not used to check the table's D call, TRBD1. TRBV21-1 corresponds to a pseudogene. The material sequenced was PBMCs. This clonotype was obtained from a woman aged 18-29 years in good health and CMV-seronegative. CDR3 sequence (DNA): TGTGCCAGCAGCAAAGATGGGCCGATTCGGGACAGGGTTCTATCTACCGGGGCCAACGTCCTGACTTTC. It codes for CASSKDGPIRDRVLSTGANVLTF.